Below are 23 T cell receptor beta chains sequenced from a single sample in a study of beta chain features in type 1 diabetes. These receptors are not linked to any known antigen. The entirety of the isolated RNA underwent reverse transcription, so expressed TCRB transcripts were sequenced. Some clones are missing from TCRdb's copy, which holds only in-frame ones; the method was immunoSEQ multiplex PCR. This sample yields 240,000 or so clones, of which about a fifth are seen a single time; 0.028% belongs to the top ten. Broader study findings: In all four CD4+ subsets, TCRB CDR3 length was significantly, moderately reduced in type 1 diabetes.

Sample: naive CD4+ T cells from blood. These receptors were obtained from a woman in her forties with type 1 diabetes.

This clone was picked up a small number of times. The genes are TRBV5-4 and TRBJ2-1; 10 bases are a match to TRBD2. Germline V gene lookup returns CDR1 SGHNT and CDR2 YYREEE (reference sequence). V gave up 5 bases and J gave up 8 bases; unmatched junction bases: 22. This CDR3 contains 19 residues. The CDR3 spells CASSRRKVAGGRGWDEQFF. DNA of the CDR3: TGTGCCAGCAGTCGGCGCAAGGTAGCGGGAGGACGAGGCTGGGATGAGCAGTTCTTC. The full variable domain, with the rest looked up from reference TRBV5-4 and TRBJ2-1, is ETGVTQSPTHLIKTRGQQVTLRCSSQSGHNTVSWYQQALGQGPQFIFQYYREEENGRGNFPPRFSGLQFPNYSSELNVNALELDDSALYLCASSRRKVAGGRGWDEQFFGPGTRLTVL.

The sample holds a few counts of this clone. The rearrangement uses TRBV5-4 and TRBJ1-2; 9 bases match TRBD1. The CDR3 runs 16 residues. The trim removed 4 bases at V and 4 bases at J, leaving 11 bases unmatched. Germline CDR1 reads SGHNT; CDR2 reads YYREEE (reference sequence). CDR3 sequence: CASSPSQGTGTYGYTF. CDR3 coding DNA: TGTGCCAGCAGCCCATCTCAGGGGACAGGGACCTATGGCTACACCTTC.

The V gene is TRBV28, the J gene TRBJ2-7, with TRBD2 matching over 10 bases. Germline V gives CDR1 MDHEN, CDR2 SYDVKM. V gave up 2 bases and J gave up 4 bases; unmatched junction bases: 5. The length of the CDR3 is 15 residues. The CDR3, as DNA: TGTGCCAGCAGTTTAATTTTAGCGGGAGGTTACGAGCAGTACTTC. It translates to CASSLILAGGYEQYF.

V usage is TRBV2 and J usage is TRBJ2-7, with TRBD2 matching 10 bases. The CDR3 is 14 amino acids. The germline gives CDR1 SNHLY, CDR2 FYNNEI. V was pared by 6 bases and J by 8 bases, with 10 bases of the junction left unmatched. The CDR3 spells CASRPAGGPLQQYF. In DNA form, the CDR3 reads TGTGCCAGCAGGCCAGCGGGAGGGCCGTTGCAGCAGTACTTC.

This clone came up a few times. This chain joins TRBV19 and TRBJ2-1, with D maybe TRBD2 (5 bases). CDR1 is LNHDA and CDR2 is SQIVND in the germline V gene (reference sequence). This CDR3 contains 13 residues. The V and J ends lost 7 bases and 9 bases respectively, with 16 bases between them. The CDR3: CASIAGTMGEQFF. CDR3 DNA: TGTGCCAGTATCGCGGGCACCATGGGTGAGCAGTTCTTC.

The rearrangement uses TRBV9 and TRBJ1-1; no clear D. This CDR3 contains 14 residues. Germline V gene data show CDR1 as SGDLS and CDR2 as YYNGEE. The ends were cut back, 4 bases at V and 6 bases at J, with 16 bases in the middle. The CDR3 DNA is TGTGCCAGCAGCATTTACTCGGGTTCAGCTGAAGCTTTCTTT. As protein: CASSIYSGSAEAFF.

This clone was found a few times. The gene calls are TRBV5-1 and TRBJ1-5; 10 bases match TRBD1. The CDR3 extends over 16 amino acids. Germline CDR1 SGHRS, CDR2 YFSETQ. The V gene end was trimmed by 4 bases and the J gene end by 6 bases; junction bases not matched to a gene: 10. The CDR3 bases are TGCGCCAGCAGCCCCGGGACAGGGGCGATCGGTCAGCCCCAGCATTTT. The encoded protein is CASSPGTGAIGQPQHF.

This clone has more than one count but fewer than ten. This chain connects TRBV30 to TRBJ2-7; a weak D match, TRBD2 (6 bases). The CDR3 contains 14 residues. CDR1 GTSNPN and CDR2 SVGIG come from the germline V gene (reference sequence). V gave up 1 base and J gave up 2 bases, with 12 bases separating them. The CDR3 coding sequence is TGTGCCTGGAGTGGCGGGACTGCAGCCTACGAGCAGTACTTC. It yields the protein CAWSGGTAAYEQYF.

The chain links TRBV4-3 to TRBJ1-4; TRBD1 agrees at 7 bases. Per germline, CDR1 LGHNA and CDR2 YSLEER. The CDR3 has 15 residues. Trimming took 2 bases from V and 4 from J; bases not matched to a gene: 4. CDR3 region: CASSQWTGLNEKLFF. CDR3 nucleotide sequence: TGCGCCAGCAGCCAATGGACAGGCCTTAATGAAAAACTGTTTTTT.

The V gene is TRBV29-1, the J gene TRBJ1-4, with a possible D match to TRBD1 (6 bases). This CDR3 is 11 amino acids long. The V gene lost 7 bases and the J gene lost 8 bases, with 11 bases spanning the gap. Germline CDR1 is SQVTM and CDR2 is ANQGSEA. The CDR3 sequence is CSGYQGEKLFF. The CDR3 DNA sequence: TGCAGCGGATATCAGGGGGAAAAACTGTTTTTT. The complete variable domain, with remaining parts taken from reference TRBV29-1 and TRBJ1-4, reads SAVISQKPSRDICQRGTSLTIQCQVDSQVTMMFWYRQQPGQSLTLIATANQGSEATYESGFVIDKFPISRPNLTFSTLTVSNMSPEDSSIYLCSGYQGEKLFFGSGTQLSVL.

This clone was picked up a small number of times. V gene TRBV27 combines with J gene TRBJ2-3; D might be TRBD1 (5 bases). CDR1 is MNHEY, CDR2 SMNVEV, per germline (reference sequence). V lost 7 bases and J lost 1, with 9 bases in between. The CDR3 is 13 residues long. CDR3 protein: CASKQDRTDTQYF. In nucleotides, the CDR3 is TGTGCCAGCAAACAGGATCGCACAGATACGCAGTATTTT.

There are a few counts of this clone. J is TRBJ2-1 and V is TRBV5-4; 14 bases agree with TRBD2. The germline gives CDR1 SGHNT, CDR2 YYREEE (reference sequence). V shed 0 bases and J 9 bases; nucleotides not matched to a gene: 5. The CDR3 contains 16 residues. In nucleotides, the CDR3 is TGTGCCAGCAGCTTGGGACTAGCGGGAGGGCCCTCTGAGCAGTTCTTC. Protein sequence: CASSLGLAGGPSEQFF.

The rearrangement links TRBV14 to TRBJ1-1, with 8 bases fitting TRBD1. Germline V lookup: CDR1 SGHDN, CDR2 FVKESK. The CDR3 is made up of 12 amino acids. Germline trimming cut 8 bases from V and 7 bases from J; bases unmatched to any gene: 6. CDR3 residues: CASSGQGNEAFF. Written as DNA, the CDR3 is TGTGCCAGCTCCGGACAGGGAAATGAAGCTTTCTTT.

In this sample, this clone turned up a few times. The J gene is TRBJ1-1, the V gene TRBV29-1, with 7 positions matching TRBD1. This CDR3 region has 16 residues. CDR1 and CDR2 (germline): SQVTM, ANQGSEA. Losses at the gene ends were 3 bases for V and 7 bases for J; bases not matched to a gene: 17. The CDR3 nucleotides are TGCAGCGTTGACGACAGGGATTATGTGGAGGGGGTTGAAGCTTTCTTT. It codes for CSVDDRDYVEGVEAFF. The whole variable domain, remainder taken from reference TRBV29-1 and TRBJ1-1, is SAVISQKPSRDICQRGTSLTIQCQVDSQVTMMFWYRQQPGQSLTLIATANQGSEATYESGFVIDKFPISRPNLTFSTLTVSNMSPEDSSIYLCSVDDRDYVEGVEAFFGQGTRLTVV.

CDR3: CASSLEGQGNYGYTF. The CDR3 DNA sequence: TGTGCCAGCAGCTTGGAAGGGCAGGGGAACTATGGCTACACCTTC. The genes are TRBV5-6 and TRBJ1-2; a possible D gene is TRBD1 (6 bases). Germline-derived CDR1 and CDR2 are SGHDT and YYEEEE. This CDR3 has 15 amino acids. Deletions cut 0 bases from V and 2 bases from J, with 11 bases between.

The rearrangement uses TRBV21-1 and TRBJ2-3; the table's D call TRBD2 went unverified against the DNA. TRBV21-1 is labeled a pseudogene. The length of the CDR3 is 13 residues. The CDR3 region has the DNA TGTGCCAGAGCGGGCGGGTGCACAGATACGCAGTATTTT. Translation: CARAGGCTDTQYF.

The gene calls are TRBV29-1 and TRBJ1-5; 8 bases agree with TRBD1. Per germline, CDR1 SQVTM and CDR2 ANQGSEA. This CDR3 spans 13 amino acids. The CDR3 loop reads CSAQGAGNQPQHF. CDR3 nucleotides: TGCAGTGCTCAGGGGGCAGGTAATCAGCCCCAGCATTTT.

This clone was counted a few times. This sequence joins TRBV9 and TRBJ1-1; D is perhaps TRBD1 (5 bases). CDR1 is SGDLS and CDR2 is YYNGEE in the germline V gene. The CDR3 is 15 residues long. Trimming shortened V by 3 bases and J by 0 bases, and 12 bases separated the two germline ends. This CDR3 is CASSGARQMNTEAFF. CDR3 sequence (DNA): TGTGCCAGCAGCGGTGCGCGACAGATGAACACTGAAGCTTTCTTT.

The DNA of the CDR3 is TGTGCCAGCAGTGAGTCCTCAGCTAACTATGGCTACACCTTC. This translates into CASSESSANYGYTF. The rearrangement joins TRBV2 to TRBJ1-2; D not certain. The CDR3 covers 14 residues. The germline V gene encodes CDR1 SNHLY and CDR2 FYNNEI. V dropped 3 bases and J dropped 0 bases, with 8 bases sitting between them.

CDR3 protein: CSVVPTASGNTIYF. CDR3 in DNA: TGCAGCGTTGTCCCCACAGCCTCTGGAAACACCATATATTTT. The J gene is TRBJ1-3, the V gene TRBV29-1; no clear D gene. The CDR3 loop spans 14 amino acids. The V and J ends lost 4 bases and 0 bases respectively, with 10 bases between them. The germline V gene encodes CDR1 SQVTM and CDR2 ANQGSEA.

The chain links TRBV5-6 to TRBJ2-4; D ambiguous. CDR3 length equals 16 residues. V lost 1 base and J 0 bases, leaving 11 bases between the germline ends. The germline CDR1 and CDR2 sequences are SGHDT and YYEEEE. CDR3 sequence (DNA): TGTGCCAGCAGCTTGCGTCTTAGAATAGCCAAAAACATTCAGTACTTC. Translating gives CASSLRLRIAKNIQYF.

This clone was counted a single time. V usage is TRBV6-5 and J usage is TRBJ2-1; D is unresolved. The V end lost 5 bases, the J end lost 1 base, and 3 bases lay between the germline ends. Germline V CDR1 and CDR2: MNHEY, SVGAGI. This CDR3 has 12 amino acids. As DNA, the CDR3 is TGTGCCAGCAGTCAATCCTACAATGAGCAGTTCTTC. As protein: CASSQSYNEQFF.

The J gene is TRBJ2-3, the V gene TRBV25-1; 7 bases match TRBD2. Germline V gene sequence: CDR1 MGHDK, CDR2 SYGVNS. This CDR3 spans 15 amino acids. V was clipped by 2 bases and J by 1 base; unmatched bases: 3. CDR3 in DNA: TGTGCCAGCAGTGAAATGGGAGGGGGCACAGATACGCAGTATTTT. Protein product: CASSEMGGGTDTQYF. Based on the CDR3 plus reference TRBV25-1 and TRBJ2-3, the full variable domain is EADIYQTPRYLVIGTGKKITLECSQTMGHDKMYWYQQDPGMELHLIHYSYGVNSTEKGDLSSESTVSRIRTEHFPLTLESARPSHTSQYLCASSEMGGGTDTQYFGPGTRLTVL.